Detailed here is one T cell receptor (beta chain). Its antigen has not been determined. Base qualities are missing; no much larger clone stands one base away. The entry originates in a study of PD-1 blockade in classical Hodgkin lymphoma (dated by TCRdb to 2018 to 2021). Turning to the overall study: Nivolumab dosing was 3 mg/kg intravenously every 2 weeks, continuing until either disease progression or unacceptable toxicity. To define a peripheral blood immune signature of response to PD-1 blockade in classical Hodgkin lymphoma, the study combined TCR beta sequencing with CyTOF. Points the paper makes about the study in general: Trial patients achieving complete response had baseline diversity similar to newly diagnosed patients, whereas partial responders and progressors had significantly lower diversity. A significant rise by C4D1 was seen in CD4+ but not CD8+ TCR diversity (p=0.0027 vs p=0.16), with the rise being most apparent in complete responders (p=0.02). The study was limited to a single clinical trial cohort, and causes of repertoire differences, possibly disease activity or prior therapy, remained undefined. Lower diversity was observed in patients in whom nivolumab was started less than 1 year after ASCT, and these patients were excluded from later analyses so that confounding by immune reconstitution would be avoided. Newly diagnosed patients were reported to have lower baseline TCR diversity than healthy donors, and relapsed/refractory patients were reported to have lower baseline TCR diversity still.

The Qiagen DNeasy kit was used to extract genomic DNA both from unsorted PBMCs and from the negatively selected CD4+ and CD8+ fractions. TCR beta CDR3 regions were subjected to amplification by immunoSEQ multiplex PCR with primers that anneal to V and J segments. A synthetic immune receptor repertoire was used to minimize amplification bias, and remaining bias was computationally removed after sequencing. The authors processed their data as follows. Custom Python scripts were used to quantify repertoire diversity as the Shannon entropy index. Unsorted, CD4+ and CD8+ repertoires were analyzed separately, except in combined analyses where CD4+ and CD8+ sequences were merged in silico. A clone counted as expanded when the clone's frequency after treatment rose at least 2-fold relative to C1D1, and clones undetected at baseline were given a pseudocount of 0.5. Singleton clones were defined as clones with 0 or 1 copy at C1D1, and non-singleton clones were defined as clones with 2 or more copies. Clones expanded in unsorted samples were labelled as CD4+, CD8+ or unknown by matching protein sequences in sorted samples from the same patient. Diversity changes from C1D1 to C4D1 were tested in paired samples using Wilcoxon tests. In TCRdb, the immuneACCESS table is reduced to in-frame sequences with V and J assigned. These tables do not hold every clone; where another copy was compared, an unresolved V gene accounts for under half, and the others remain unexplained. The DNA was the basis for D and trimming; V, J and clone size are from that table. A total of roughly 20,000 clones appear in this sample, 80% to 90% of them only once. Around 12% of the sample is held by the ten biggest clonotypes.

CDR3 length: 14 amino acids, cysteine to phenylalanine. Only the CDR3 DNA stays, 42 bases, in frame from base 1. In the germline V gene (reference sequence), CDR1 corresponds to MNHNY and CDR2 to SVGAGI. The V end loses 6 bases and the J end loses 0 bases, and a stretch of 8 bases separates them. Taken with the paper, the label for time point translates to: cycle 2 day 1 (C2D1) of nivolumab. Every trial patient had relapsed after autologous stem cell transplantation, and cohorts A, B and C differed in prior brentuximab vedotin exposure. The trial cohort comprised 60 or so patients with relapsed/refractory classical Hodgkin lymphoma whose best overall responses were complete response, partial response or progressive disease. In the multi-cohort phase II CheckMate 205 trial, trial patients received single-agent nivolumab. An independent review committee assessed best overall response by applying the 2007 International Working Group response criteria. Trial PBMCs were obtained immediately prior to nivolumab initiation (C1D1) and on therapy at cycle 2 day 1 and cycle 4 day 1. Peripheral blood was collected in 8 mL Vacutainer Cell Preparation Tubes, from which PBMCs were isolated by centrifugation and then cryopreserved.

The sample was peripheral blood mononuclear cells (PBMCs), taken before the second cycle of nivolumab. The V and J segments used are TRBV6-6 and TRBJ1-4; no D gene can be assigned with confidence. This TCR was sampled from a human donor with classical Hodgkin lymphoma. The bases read TGTGCCAGCAGCCACAGTACAACTAATGAAAAACTGTTTTTT. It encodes CASSHSTTNEKLFF.